Shown below are 8 T cell receptor beta chains from a single sample sequenced in a study of regulatory and conventional T cells in RAG deficiency. Some clones are missing from TCRdb's copy, which holds only in-frame ones; the method was immunoSEQ multiplex PCR. The sample lists 29,000 or so clones; about 95% were seen once. Blood CD4+ CD25-low CD127-high conventional T cells supplied the genomic DNA template. The same data also went into a second study, on regulatory T cells. Per that paper: Primers: 52 TRBV forward and 13 TRBJ reverse.

Sample: CD25- CD4+ T cells sorted from blood. The receptors derive from a human donor in good health.

CDR3 DNA sequence: TGTGCCAGCTCACCAATCGGGAGCTCCTACGAGCAGTACTTC. Translating it yields CASSPIGSSYEQYF. The chain employs TRBV18 and TRBJ2-7; possible D gene TRBD2, 6 bases. V lost 2 bases and J lost 0, with 8 bases in between. CDR1 is KGHSH, CDR2 LQKENI, per germline. The CDR3 spans 14 residues.

V and J are TRBV5-1 and TRBJ1-2; 9 positions agree with TRBD1. CDR1 is SGHRS, CDR2 YFSETQ, per germline. V trimming: 4 bases; J trimming: 4 bases; junction bases outside the gene matches: 8. The CDR3 has 15 residues. The chain's CDR3 is CASSQQGALGYGYTF. The CDR3 region has the DNA TGCGCCAGCAGCCAACAGGGGGCGCTTGGCTATGGCTACACCTTC.

This clone was counted a single time. The V and J genes are TRBV2 and TRBJ2-3; D is uncertain. The CDR3 runs 15 residues. V lost 2 bases and J 0 bases, leaving 9 bases between the germline ends. From germline, CDR1 is SNHLY and CDR2 FYNNEI. The CDR3 reads CASSEWALSTDTQYF. Here the CDR3 DNA reads TGTGCCAGCAGTGAATGGGCGTTAAGCACAGATACGCAGTATTTT.

The chain recombines TRBV7-2 with TRBJ1-2, with 10 bases identical to TRBD1. Unmatched junction bases numbered 5, after V lost 0 bases and J lost 4 bases. This CDR3 comprises 16 residues. Germline CDR1 SGHTA, CDR2 FQGNSA. The DNA for the CDR3 is TGTGCCAGCAGCTTAGCTAGGACAGGGGGTACCTATGGCTACACCTTC. Its protein is CASSLARTGGTYGYTF. Full variable domain (missing parts from reference TRBV7-2 and TRBJ1-2): GAGVSQSPSNKVTEKGKDVELRCDPISGHTALYWYRQSLGQGLEFLIYFQGNSAPDKSGLPSDRFSAERTGGSVSTLTIQRTQQEDSAVYLCASSLARTGGTYGYTFGSGTRLTVV.

The rearrangement uses TRBV29-1 and TRBJ2-7; 8 nucleotides align to TRBD1. The junction had 9 bases not matched to a gene; V was cut back by 5 bases and J by 6 bases. Germline values: CDR1 SQVTM, CDR2 ANQGSEA. The length of the CDR3 is 13 residues. This CDR3 reads CSVLYQGAGEQYF. The CDR3 DNA reads TGCAGCGTTCTCTACCAGGGGGCGGGCGAGCAGTACTTC.

The chain links TRBV11-2 to TRBJ2-1; D perhaps matches TRBD1 (6 bases). The CDR3 is 15 amino acids. The V gene lost 5 bases and the J gene lost 5 bases, with 16 bases spanning the gap. Germline loops: CDR1 SGHAT, CDR2 FQNNGV. The CDR3 loop reads CASSKRAGVDNEQFF. CDR3 sequence (DNA): TGTGCCAGCAGCAAAAGGGCAGGGGTGGACAATGAGCAGTTCTTC.

The chain links TRBV19 to TRBJ1-5, with TRBD1 matching over 9 bases. V shed 2 bases, J shed 4 bases, and the junction held 3 bases outside the gene matches. Per the germline V gene, CDR1 is LNHDA and CDR2 is SQIVND (reference sequence). The CDR3 is 15 amino acids. CDR3 nucleotides: TGTGCCAGTAGTATACCCGGGACAGGGAATCAGCCCCAGCATTTT. The encoded protein is CASSIPGTGNQPQHF.

V and J are TRBV6-5 and TRBJ2-3; 8 positions agree with TRBD2. Germline values: CDR1 MNHEY, CDR2 SVGAGI. With V trimmed by 7 bases and J by 3 bases, 6 bases remained unmatched. The CDR3 covers 14 residues. This chain's CDR3 is CASTRGGLTDTQYF. CDR3 nucleotides: TGTGCCAGCACCCGGGGGGGGTTGACAGATACGCAGTATTTT.